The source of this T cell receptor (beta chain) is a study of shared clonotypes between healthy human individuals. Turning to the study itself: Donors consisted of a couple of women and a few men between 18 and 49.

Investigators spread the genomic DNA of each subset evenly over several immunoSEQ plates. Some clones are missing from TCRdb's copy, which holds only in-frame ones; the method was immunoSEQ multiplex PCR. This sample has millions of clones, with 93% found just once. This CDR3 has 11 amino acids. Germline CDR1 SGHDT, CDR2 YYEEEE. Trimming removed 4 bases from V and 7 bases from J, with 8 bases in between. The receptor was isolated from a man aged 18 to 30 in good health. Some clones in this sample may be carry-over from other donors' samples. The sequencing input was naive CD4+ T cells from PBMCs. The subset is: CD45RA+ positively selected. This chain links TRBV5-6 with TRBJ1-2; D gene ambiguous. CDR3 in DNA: TGTGCCAGCAGCCTCGAGGCTGGCTACACCTTC. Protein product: CASSLEAGYTF. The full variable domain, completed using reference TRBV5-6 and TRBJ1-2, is DAGVTQSPTHLIKTRGQQVTLRCSPKSGHDTVSWYQQALGQGPQFIFQYYEEEERQRGNFPDRFSGHQFPNYSSELNVNALLLGDSALYLCASSLEAGYTFGSGTRLTVV.